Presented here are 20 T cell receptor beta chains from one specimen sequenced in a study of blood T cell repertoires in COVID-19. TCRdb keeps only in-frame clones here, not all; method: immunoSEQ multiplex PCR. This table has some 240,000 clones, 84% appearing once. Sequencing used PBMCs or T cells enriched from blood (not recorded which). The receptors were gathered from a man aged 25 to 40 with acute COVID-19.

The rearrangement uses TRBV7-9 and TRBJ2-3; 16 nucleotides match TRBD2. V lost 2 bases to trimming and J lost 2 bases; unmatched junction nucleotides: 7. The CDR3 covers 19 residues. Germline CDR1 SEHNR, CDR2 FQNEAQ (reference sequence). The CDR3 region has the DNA TGTGCCAGCAGCTTAACCGGGACTAGCGGGGGGGCTGTCACAGATACGCAGTATTTT. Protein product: CASSLTGTSGGAVTDTQYF.

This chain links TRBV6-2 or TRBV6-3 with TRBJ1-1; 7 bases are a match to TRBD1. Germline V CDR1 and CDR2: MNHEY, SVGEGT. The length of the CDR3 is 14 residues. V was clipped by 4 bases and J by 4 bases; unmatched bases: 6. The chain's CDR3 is CASSSLRGSTEAFF. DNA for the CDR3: TGTGCCAGCAGTTCCCTCAGGGGGAGCACTGAAGCTTTCTTT.

CDR3 in amino acids: CSARGDSEAFF. As DNA, the CDR3 is TGCAGTGCTAGAGGGGACTCCGAAGCTTTCTTT. This chain links TRBV20-1 with TRBJ1-1; tentative D call: TRBD1 (5 bases). The CDR3 length is 11 residues. V gave up 1 base and J gave up 8 bases, with 8 bases separating them. Germline V CDR1 and CDR2: DFQATT, SNEGSKA (reference sequence).

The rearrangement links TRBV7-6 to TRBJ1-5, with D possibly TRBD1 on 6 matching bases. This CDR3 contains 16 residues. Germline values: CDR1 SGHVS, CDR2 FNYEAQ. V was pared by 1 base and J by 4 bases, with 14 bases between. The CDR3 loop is CASSLGSRGVNQPQHF. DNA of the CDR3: TGTGCCAGCAGCTTAGGGTCCAGGGGAGTTAATCAGCCCCAGCATTTT. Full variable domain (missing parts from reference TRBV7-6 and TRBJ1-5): GAGVSQSPRYKVTKRGQDVALRCDPISGHVSLYWYRQALGQGPEFLTYFNYEAQQDKSGLPNDRFSAERPEGSISTLTIQRTEQRDSAMYRCASSLGSRGVNQPQHFGDGTRLSIL.

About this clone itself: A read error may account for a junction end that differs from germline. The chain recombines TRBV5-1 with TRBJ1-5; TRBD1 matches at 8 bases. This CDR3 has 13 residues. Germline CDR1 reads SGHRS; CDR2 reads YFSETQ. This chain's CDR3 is CASSPRDRTTQHF. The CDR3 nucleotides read TGTGCCAGCAGCCCCCGGGACAGGACGACCCAGCATTTT.

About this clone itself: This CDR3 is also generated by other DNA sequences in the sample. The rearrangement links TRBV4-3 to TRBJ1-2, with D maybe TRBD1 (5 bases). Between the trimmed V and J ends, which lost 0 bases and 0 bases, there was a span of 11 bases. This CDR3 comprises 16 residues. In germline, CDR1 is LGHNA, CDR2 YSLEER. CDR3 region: CASSQEGRGANYGYTF. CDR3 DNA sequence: TGCGCCAGCAGCCAAGAGGGGCGGGGGGCTAACTATGGCTACACCTTC.

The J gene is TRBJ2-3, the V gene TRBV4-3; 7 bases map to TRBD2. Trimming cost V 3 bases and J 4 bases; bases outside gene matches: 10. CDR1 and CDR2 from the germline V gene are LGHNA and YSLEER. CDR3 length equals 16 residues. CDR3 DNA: TGCGCCAGCAGCCAGTCCTCTAGCGGAAGCGCAGATACGCAGTATTTT. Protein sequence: CASSQSSSGSADTQYF.

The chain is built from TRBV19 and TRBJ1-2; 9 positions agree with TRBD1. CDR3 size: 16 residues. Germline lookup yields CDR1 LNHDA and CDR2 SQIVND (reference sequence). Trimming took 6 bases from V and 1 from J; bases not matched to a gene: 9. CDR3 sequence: CASRSDRTGDNYGYTF. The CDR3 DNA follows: TGTGCCAGTAGATCTGACCGGACAGGGGATAACTATGGCTACACCTTC.

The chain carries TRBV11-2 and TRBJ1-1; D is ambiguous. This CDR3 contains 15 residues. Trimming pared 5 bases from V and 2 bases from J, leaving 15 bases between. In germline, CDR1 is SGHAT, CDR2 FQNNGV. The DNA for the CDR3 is TGTGCCAGCAGCCTCCAAGGACTCCGTAACACTGAAGCTTTCTTT. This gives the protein CASSLQGLRNTEAFF. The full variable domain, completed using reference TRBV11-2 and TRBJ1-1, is EAGVAQSPRYKIIEKRQSVAFWCNPISGHATLYWYQQILGQGPKLLIQFQNNGVVDDSQLPKDRFSAERLKGVDSTLKIQPAKLEDSAVYLCASSLQGLRNTEAFFGQGTRLTVV.

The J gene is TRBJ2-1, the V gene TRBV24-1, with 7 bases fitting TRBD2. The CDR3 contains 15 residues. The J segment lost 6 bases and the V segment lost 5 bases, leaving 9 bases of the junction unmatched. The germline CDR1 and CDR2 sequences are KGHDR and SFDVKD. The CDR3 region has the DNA TGTGCCACCAGTGGATCGGGACTAAGGGCCAATGAGCAGTTCTTC. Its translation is CATSGSGLRANEQFF.

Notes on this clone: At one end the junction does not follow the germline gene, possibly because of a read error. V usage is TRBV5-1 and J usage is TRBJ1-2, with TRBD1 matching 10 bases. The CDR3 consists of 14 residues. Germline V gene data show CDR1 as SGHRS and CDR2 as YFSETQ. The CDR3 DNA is TGTGCCAGCAGCCCCGGACAGGGGGAGTATGGCTACACCTTC. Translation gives CASSPGQGEYGYTF.

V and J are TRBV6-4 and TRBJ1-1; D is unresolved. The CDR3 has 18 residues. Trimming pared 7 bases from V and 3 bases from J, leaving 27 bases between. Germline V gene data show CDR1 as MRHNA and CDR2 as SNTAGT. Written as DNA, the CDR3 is TGTGCCAGCATCAGACCACGGGGATGTGTCTTGTGGGACACTGAAGCTTTCTTT. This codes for CASIRPRGCVLWDTEAFF.

Written as DNA, the CDR3 is TGTGCCACCAGCATCACATGGGCTCAGCCCCAGCATTTT. As protein: CATSITWAQPQHF. The chain couples TRBV15 to TRBJ1-5; D is ambiguous. With 4 bases removed from V and 6 bases from J, the gap between germline ends came to 10 bases. The CDR3 length is 13 residues. Germline V gene data show CDR1 as LNHNV and CDR2 as YYDKDF (reference sequence). Together with reference TRBV15 and TRBJ1-5, the CDR3 gives the full variable domain: DAMVIQNPRYQVTQFGKPVTLSCSQTLNHNVMYWYQQKSSQAPKLLFHYYDKDFNNEADTPDNFQSRRPNTSFCFLDIRSPGLGDTAMYLCATSITWAQPQHFGDGTRLSIL.

CDR3 nucleotide sequence: TGTGCCTGGAGTGTAAGCATTGGCTACACCTTC. As protein: CAWSVSIGYTF. This rearrangement joins TRBV30 to TRBJ1-2; no reliable D call. V was shortened by 0 bases and J by 7 bases, with 6 bases between the two germline ends. This CDR3 is built from 11 residues. The germline V gene encodes CDR1 GTSNPN and CDR2 SVGIG (reference sequence).

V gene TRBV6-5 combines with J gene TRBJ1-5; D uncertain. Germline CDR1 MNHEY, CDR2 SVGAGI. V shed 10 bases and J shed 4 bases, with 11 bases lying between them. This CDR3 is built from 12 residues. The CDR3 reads CATGEHNQPQHF. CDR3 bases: TGTGCCACCGGAGAGCATAATCAGCCCCAGCATTTT.

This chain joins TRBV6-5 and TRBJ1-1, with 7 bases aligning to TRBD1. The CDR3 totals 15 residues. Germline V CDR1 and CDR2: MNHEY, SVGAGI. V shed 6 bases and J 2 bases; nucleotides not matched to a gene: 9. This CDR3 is CASRRGQRVNTEAFF. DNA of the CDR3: TGTGCCAGCAGGAGGGGACAGAGAGTTAACACTGAAGCTTTCTTT.

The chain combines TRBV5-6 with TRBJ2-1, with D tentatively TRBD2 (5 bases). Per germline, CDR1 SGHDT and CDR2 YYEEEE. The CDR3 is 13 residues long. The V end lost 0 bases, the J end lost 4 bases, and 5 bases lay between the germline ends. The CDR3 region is CASSLGGYNEQFF. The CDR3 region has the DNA TGTGCCAGCAGCTTGGGCGGGTACAATGAGCAGTTCTTC.

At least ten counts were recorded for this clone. The CDR3 bases are TGTGCCAGCAGCTCACAACGGGGGACTGAAGCTTTCTTT. Protein sequence: CASSSQRGTEAFF. The J gene is TRBJ1-1, the V gene TRBV5-4, with D possibly being TRBD1 (5 bases). Per germline, CDR1 SGHNT and CDR2 YYREEE (reference sequence). V lost 3 bases, J lost 5 bases, and 11 bases lay in between. The CDR3 is made up of 13 amino acids.

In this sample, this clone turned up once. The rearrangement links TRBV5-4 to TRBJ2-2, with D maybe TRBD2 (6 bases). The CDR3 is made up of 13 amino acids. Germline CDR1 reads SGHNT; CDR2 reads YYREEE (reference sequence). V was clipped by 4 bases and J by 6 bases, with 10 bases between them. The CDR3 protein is CASSPTSSGELFF. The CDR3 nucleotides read TGTGCCAGCAGCCCGACTAGTTCCGGGGAGCTGTTTTTT.

In DNA, the CDR3 is TGTGCCAGTAGTATCGGTCAGCCCCAGCATTTT. This translates into CASSIGQPQHF. This chain uses TRBV19 with TRBJ1-5; D not certain. The CDR3 runs to 11 residues. V lost 3 bases to trimming and J lost 6 bases, with 3 bases between them. Germline values: CDR1 LNHDA, CDR2 SQIVND (reference sequence).